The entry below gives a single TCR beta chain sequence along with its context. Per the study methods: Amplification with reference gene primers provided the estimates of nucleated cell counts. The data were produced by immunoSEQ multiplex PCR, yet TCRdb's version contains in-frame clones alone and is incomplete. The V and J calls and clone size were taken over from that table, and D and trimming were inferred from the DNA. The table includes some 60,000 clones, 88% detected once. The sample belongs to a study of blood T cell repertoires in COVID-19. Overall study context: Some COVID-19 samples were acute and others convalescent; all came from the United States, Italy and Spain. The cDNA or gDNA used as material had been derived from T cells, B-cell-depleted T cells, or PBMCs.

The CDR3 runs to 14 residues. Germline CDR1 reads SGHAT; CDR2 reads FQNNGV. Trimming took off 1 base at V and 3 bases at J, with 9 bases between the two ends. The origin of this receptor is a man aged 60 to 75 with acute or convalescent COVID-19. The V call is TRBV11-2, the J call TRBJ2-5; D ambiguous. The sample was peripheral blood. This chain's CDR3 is CASSLGRSKETQYF. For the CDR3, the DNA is TGTGCCAGCAGCTTAGGACGGAGCAAAGAGACCCAGTACTTC.